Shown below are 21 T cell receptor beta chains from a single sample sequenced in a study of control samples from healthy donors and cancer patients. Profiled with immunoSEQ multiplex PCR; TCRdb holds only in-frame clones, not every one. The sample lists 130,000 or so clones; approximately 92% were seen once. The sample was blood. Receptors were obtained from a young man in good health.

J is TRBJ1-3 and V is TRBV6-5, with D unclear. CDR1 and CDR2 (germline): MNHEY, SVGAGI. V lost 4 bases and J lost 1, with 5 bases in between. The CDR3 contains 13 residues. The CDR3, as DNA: TGTGCCAGCAGTTCCTCATCTGGAAACACCATATATTTT. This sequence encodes CASSSSSGNTIYF.

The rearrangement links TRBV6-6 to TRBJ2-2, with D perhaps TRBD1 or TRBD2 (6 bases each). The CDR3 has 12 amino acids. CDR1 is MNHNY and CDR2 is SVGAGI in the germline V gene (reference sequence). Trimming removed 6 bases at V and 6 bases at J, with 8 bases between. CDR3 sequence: CASSRGPGELFF. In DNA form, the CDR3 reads TGTGCCAGCAGCCGGGGGCCCGGGGAGCTGTTTTTT.

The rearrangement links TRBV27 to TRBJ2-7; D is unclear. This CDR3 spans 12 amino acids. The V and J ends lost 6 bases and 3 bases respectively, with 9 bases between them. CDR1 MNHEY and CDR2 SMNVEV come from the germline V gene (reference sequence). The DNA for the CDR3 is TGTGCCAGCAGCCTCTCAGGCTACGAGCAGTACTTC. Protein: CASSLSGYEQYF.

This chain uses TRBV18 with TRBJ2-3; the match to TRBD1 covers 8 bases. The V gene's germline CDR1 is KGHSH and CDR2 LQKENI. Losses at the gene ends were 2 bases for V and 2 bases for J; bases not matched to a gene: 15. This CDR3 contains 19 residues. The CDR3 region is CASSPILPGGDWATDTQYF. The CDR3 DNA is TGTGCCAGCTCACCAATACTCCCAGGGGGCGATTGGGCCACAGATACGCAGTATTTT.

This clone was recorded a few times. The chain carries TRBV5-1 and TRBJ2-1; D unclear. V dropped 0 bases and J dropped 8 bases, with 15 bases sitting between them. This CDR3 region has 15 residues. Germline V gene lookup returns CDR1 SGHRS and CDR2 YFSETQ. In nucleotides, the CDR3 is TGCGCCAGCAGCTTGGAGGTACCTACCGAGGATGAGCAGTTCTTC. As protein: CASSLEVPTEDEQFF.

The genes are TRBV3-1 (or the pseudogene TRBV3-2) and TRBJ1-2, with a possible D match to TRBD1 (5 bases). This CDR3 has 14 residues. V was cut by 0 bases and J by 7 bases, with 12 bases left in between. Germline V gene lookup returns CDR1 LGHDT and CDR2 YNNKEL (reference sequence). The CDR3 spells CASSQDRDVGGYTF. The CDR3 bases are TGTGCCAGCAGCCAAGACAGGGATGTAGGTGGCTACACCTTC.

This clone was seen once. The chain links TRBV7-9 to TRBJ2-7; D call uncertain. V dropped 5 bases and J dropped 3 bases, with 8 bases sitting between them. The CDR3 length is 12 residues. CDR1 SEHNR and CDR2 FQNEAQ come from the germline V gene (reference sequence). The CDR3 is CASSLPGYEQYF. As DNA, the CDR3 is TGTGCCAGCAGCCTACCAGGCTACGAGCAGTACTTC.

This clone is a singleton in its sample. The CDR3 spells CATSRDSGETQYF. Here the CDR3 DNA reads TGTGCCACCAGCAGAGATTCCGGGGAGACCCAGTACTTC. This chain links TRBV15 with TRBJ2-5; D is unclear. Germline loops: CDR1 LNHNV, CDR2 YYDKDF (reference sequence). The CDR3 sequence is 13 residues long. Trimming removed 0 bases at V and 5 bases at J, with 7 bases between.

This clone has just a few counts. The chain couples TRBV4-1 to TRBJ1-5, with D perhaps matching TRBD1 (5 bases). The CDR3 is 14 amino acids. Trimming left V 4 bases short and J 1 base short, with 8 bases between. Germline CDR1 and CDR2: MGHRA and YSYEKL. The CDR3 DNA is TGCGCCAGCAGCCCATGGGACAGCAATCAGCCCCAGCATTTT. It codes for CASSPWDSNQPQHF.

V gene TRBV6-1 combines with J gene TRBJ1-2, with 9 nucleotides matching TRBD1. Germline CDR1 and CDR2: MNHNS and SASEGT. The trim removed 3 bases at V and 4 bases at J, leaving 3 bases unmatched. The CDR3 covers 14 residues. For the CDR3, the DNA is TGTGCCAGCAGTGATGGACAGGGGATCTATGGCTACACCTTC. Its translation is CASSDGQGIYGYTF.

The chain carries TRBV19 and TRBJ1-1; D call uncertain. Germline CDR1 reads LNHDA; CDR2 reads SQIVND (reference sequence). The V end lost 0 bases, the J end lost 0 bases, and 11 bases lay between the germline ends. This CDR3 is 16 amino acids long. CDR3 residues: CASSIDMEGLNTEAFF. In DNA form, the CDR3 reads TGTGCCAGTAGTATAGATATGGAGGGCCTGAACACTGAAGCTTTCTTT. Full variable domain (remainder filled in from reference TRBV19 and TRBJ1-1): DGGITQSPKYLFRKEGQNVTLSCEQNLNHDAMYWYRQDPGQGLRLIYYSQIVNDFQKGDIAEGYSVSREKKESFPLTVTSAQKNPTAFYLCASSIDMEGLNTEAFFGQGTRLTVV.

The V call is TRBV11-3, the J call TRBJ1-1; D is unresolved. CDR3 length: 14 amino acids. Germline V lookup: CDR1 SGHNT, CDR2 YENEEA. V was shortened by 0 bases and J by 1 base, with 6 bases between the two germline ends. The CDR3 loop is CASSLDPTNTEAFF. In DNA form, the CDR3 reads TGTGCCAGCAGCTTAGATCCCACGAACACTGAAGCTTTCTTT. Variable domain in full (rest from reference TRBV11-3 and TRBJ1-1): EAGVVQSPRYKIIEKKQPVAFWCNPISGHNTLYWYLQNLGQGPELLIRYENEEAVDDSQLPKDRFSAERLKGVDSTLKIQPAELGDSAVYLCASSLDPTNTEAFFGQGTRLTVV.

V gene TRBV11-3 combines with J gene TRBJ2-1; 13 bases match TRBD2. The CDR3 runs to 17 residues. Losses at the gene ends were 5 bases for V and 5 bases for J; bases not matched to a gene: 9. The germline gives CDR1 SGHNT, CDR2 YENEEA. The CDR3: CASSRGLAGRGNNEQFF. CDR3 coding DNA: TGTGCCAGCAGCAGGGGACTAGCGGGGAGAGGAAACAATGAGCAGTTCTTC. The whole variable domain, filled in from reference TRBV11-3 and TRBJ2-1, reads EAGVVQSPRYKIIEKKQPVAFWCNPISGHNTLYWYLQNLGQGPELLIRYENEEAVDDSQLPKDRFSAERLKGVDSTLKIQPAELGDSAVYLCASSRGLAGRGNNEQFFGPGTRLTVL.

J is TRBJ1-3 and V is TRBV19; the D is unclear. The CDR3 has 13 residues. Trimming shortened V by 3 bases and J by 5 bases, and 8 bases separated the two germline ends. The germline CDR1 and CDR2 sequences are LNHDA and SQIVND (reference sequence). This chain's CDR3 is CASSIDMRNTIYF. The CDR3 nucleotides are TGTGCCAGTAGTATTGACATGCGAAACACCATATATTTT.

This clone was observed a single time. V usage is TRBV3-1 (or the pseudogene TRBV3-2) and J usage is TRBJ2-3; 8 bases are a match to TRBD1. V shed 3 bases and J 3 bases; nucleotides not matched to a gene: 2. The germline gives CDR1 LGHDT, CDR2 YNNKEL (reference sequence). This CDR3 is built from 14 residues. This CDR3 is CASSQGDRTDTQYF. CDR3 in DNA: TGTGCCAGCAGCCAGGGGGACAGGACAGATACGCAGTATTTT.

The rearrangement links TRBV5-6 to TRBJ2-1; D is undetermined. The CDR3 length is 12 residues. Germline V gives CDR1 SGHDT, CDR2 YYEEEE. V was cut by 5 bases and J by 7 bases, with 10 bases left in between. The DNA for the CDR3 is TGTGCCAGCAGTGGGTTGACGAATGAGCAGTTCTTC. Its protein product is CASSGLTNEQFF.

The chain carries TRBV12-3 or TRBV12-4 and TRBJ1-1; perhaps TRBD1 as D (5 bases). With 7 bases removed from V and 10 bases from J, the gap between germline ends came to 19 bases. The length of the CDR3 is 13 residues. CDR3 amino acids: CASTPGRHSGAFF. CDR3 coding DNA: TGTGCCAGCACCCCAGGGAGGCATTCGGGAGCTTTCTTT.

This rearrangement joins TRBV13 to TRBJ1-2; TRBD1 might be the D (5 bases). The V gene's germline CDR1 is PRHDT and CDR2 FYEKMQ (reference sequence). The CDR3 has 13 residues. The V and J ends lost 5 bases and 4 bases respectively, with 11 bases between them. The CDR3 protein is CASSQGAGYGYTF. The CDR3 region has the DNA TGTGCCAGCAGCCAAGGGGCTGGCTATGGCTACACCTTC.

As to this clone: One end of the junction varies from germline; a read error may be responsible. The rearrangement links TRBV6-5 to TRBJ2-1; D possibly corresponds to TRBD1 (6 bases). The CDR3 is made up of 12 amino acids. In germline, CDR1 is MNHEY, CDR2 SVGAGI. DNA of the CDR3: TGTGCCAGCAGGCCGACAGGCGGCGAGCGGTTCTTC. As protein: CASRPTGGERFF.

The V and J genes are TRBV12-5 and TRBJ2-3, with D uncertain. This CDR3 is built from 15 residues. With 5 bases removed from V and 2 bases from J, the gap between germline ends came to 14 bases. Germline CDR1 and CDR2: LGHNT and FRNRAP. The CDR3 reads CASGPPGSYTDTQYF. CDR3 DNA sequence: TGTGCTAGTGGTCCCCCCGGCAGCTACACAGATACGCAGTATTTT.

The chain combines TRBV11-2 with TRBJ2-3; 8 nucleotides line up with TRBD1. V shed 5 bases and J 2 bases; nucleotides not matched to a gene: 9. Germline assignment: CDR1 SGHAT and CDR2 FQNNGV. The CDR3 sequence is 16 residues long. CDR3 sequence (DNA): TGTGCCAGCAGCCCGCCGGAGACAGGGGACACAGATACGCAGTATTTT. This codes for CASSPPETGDTDTQYF.